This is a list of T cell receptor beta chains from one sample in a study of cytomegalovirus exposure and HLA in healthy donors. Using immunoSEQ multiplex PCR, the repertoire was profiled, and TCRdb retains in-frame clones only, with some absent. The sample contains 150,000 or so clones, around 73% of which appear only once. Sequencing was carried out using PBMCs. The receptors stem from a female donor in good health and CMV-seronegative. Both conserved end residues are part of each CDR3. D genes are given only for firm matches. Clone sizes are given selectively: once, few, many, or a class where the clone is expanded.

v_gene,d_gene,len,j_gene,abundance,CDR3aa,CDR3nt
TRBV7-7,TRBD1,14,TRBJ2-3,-,CASSLGQGTDTQYF,TGTGCCAGCAGCCTAGGACAGGGCACAGATACGCAGTATTTT
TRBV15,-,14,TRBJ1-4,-,CATSREQGNEKLFF,TGTGCCACCAGCAGAGAACAGGGCAATGAAAAACTGTTTTTT
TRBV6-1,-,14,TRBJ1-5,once,CASSEMSGNQPQHF,TGTGCCAGCAGTGAAATGTCAGGGAATCAGCCCCAGCATTTT
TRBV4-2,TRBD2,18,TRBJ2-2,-,CASSQKPLAGGDTGELFF,TGTGCCAGCAGCCAGAAGCCCCTAGCGGGAGGGGACACCGGGGAGCTGTTTTTT
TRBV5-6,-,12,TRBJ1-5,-,CASSLLNQPQHF,TGTGCCAGCAGCTTGCTGAATCAGCCCCAGCATTTT
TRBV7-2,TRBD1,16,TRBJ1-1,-,CASSPWSGGLTTEAFF,TGTGCCAGCAGCCCCTGGTCAGGGGGCTTGACCACTGAAGCTTTCTTT
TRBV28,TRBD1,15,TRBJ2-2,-,CASRGDRRGVRELFF,TGTGCCAGCAGAGGGGACAGGAGGGGGGTCCGGGAGCTGTTTTTT
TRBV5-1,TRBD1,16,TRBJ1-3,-,CASSPGTASLPGTIYF,TGCGCCAGCAGCCCTGGGACAGCCTCACTTCCCGGGACCATATATTTT
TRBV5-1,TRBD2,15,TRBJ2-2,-,CASGGLAGATGELFF,TGCGCCAGCGGCGGACTAGCGGGGGCCACCGGGGAGCTGTTTTTT
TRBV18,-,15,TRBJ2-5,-,CASSRTRAHQETQYF,TGTGCCAGCTCACGTACCAGGGCACACCAAGAGACCCAGTACTTC
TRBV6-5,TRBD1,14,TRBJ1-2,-,CASSYSDRGRGYTF,TGTGCCAGCAGTTACTCGGACAGGGGGCGCGGCTACACCTTC
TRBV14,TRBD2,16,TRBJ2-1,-,CASSQDLAGGYNEQFF,TGTGCCAGCAGCCAAGATCTAGCGGGAGGATACAATGAGCAGTTCTTC
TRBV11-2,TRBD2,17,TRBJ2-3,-,CASSPRPPAGVGDTQYF,TGTGCCAGCAGCCCTCGTCCCCCAGCGGGAGTTGGAGATACGCAGTATTTT
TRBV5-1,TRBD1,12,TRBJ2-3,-,CASSPGGDTQYF,TGCGCCAGCAGCCCAGGGGGTGATACGCAGTATTTT
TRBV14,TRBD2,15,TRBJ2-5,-,CASSQELAAGGTQYF,TGTGCCAGCAGCCAAGAACTAGCGGCCGGGGGGACCCAGTACTTC
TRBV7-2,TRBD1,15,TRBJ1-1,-,CASSRGAGGYTEAFF,TGTGCCAGCAGTAGAGGGGCAGGGGGATACACTGAAGCTTTCTTT
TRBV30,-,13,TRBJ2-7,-,CAWSVPGGYEQYF,TGTGCCTGGAGTGTACCCGGGGGTTACGAGCAGTACTTC
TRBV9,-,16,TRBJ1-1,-,CASSRSGVEEYTEAFF,TGTGCCAGCAGTCGTTCAGGGGTAGAAGAGTACACTGAAGCTTTCTTT
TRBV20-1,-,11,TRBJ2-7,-,CSARDHLEEYF,TGCAGTGCTAGAGATCATCTCGAGGAGTACTTC
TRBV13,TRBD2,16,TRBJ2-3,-,CASSPTLAANTDTQYF,TGTGCCAGCAGCCCGACCCTAGCGGCTAACACAGATACGCAGTATTTT
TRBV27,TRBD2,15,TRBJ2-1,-,CASSLESGTSNEQFF,TGTGCCAGCAGTTTAGAGAGCGGGACCTCCAATGAGCAGTTCTTC
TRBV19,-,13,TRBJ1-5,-,CASCDRQYQPQHF,TGTGCCAGTTGCGACAGGCAATATCAGCCCCAGCATTTT
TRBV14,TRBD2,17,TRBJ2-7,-,CASSGTSGSISSYEQYF,TGTGCCAGCAGCGGGACTAGCGGGAGTATAAGCTCCTACGAGCAGTACTTC
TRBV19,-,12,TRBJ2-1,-,CASSLGGTVQFF,TGTGCCAGTAGTTTAGGCGGGACAGTGCAGTTCTTC
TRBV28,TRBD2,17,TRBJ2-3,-,CASSSPSGRASTDTQYF,TGTGCCAGCAGTTCCCCCAGCGGGAGGGCCAGCACAGATACGCAGTATTTT
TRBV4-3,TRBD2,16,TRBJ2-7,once,CASSLTTSGYSYEQYF,TGCGCCAGCAGCCTAACGACTAGCGGATACTCCTACGAGCAGTACTTC
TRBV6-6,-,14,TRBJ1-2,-,CASSYSGVDYGYTF,TGTGCCAGCAGTTACTCCGGGGTAGACTATGGCTACACCTTC
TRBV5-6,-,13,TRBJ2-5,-,CASSHGTRETQYF,TGTGCCAGCAGCCACGGGACAAGGGAGACCCAGTACTTC
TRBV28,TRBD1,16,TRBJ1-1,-,CASSSSLGTVNTEAFF,TGTGCCAGCAGTTCCTCGTTGGGGACAGTGAACACTGAAGCTTTCTTT
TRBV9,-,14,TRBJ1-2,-,CASSVVSGQGGYTF,-
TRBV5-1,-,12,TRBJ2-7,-,CASSLGLYEQYF,TGCGCCAGCAGCTTGGGGCTCTACGAGCAGTACTTC
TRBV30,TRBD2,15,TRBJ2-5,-,CAWNRGEGVQETQYF,TGTGCCTGGAATCGGGGGGAAGGGGTCCAAGAGACCCAGTACTTC
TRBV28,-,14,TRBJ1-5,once,CASSPYGGDQPQHF,TGTGCCAGCAGTCCTTATGGGGGGGATCAGCCCCAGCATTTT
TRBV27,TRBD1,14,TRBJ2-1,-,CASSLRGPMNEQFF,TGTGCCAGCAGCCTCAGGGGGCCCATGAATGAGCAGTTCTTC
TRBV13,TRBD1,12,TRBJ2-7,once,CASGTGAYEQYF,TGTGCCAGCGGGACAGGGGCCTACGAGCAGTACTTC